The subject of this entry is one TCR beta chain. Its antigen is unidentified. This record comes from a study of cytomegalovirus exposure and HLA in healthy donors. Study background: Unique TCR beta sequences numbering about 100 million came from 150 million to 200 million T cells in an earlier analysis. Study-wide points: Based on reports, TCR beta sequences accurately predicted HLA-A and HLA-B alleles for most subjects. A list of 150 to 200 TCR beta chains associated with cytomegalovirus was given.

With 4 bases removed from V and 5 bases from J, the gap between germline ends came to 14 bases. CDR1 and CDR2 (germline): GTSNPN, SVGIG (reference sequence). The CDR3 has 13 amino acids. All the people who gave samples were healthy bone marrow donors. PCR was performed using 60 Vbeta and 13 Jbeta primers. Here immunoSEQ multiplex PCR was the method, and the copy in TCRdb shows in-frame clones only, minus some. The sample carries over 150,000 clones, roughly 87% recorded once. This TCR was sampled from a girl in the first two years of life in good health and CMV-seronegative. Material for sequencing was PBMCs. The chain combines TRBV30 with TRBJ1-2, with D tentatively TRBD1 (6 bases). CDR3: CAWTRGQFYGYTF. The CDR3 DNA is TGTGCCTGGACCAGAGGACAGTTTTATGGCTACACCTTC.